The sequence of this T cell receptor (beta chain) was determined in a study of T-cell reconstitution after alpha-beta-depleted transplantation in children. As to this clonotype: The antigen is undetermined.

Molecular barcoding with unique molecular identifiers was used for the TCRbeta library. TCRdb redid the calling of the PCR reads with MiXCR, one entry per CDR3 protein. Of 900,000 or so distinct CDR3 sequences in the sample, roughly 15% were seen once. Study-wide results and limits: Reportedly, roughly two months post-transplant, alpha-beta T cells arose from several hundred expanded graft clones.

The V end lost 4 bases, the J end lost 5 bases, and 22 bases lay between the germline ends. The CDR3 has 17 amino acids. Germline CDR1 SGHRS, CDR2 YFSETQ. The gene calls are TRBV5-1 and TRBJ2-1; tentative D call: TRBD1 (5 bases). The sample here was PBMCs, mostly from graft donor cells, taken 360 days after TCRalphabeta/CD19-depleted stem cell transplant. The sequence derives from a male patient younger than 18 who had a stem cell transplant for acute lymphoblastic leukemia, so the T cells may come from the graft donor. The CDR3 sequence is CASSGDPDSFRDNEQFF. The CDR3 coding sequence is TGCGCCAGCAGCGGCGACCCTGACAGCTTCCGCGACAATGAGCAGTTCTTC.